This entry lists 24 T cell receptor beta chains sequenced from one sample in a study of cytomegalovirus exposure and HLA in healthy donors. The PCR contained 60 Vbeta and 13 Jbeta primers. The table came from immunoSEQ multiplex PCR; TCRdb's copy has only in-frame clones and leaves some out. This table holds approximately 280,000 clones, just over 85% found once. Sequencing was performed on PBMCs. The receptor source for this set is a man between 35 and 55 years old in good health and CMV-seropositive.

This clone was picked up one time. The genes are TRBV13 and TRBJ2-7; D gene ambiguous. This CDR3 comprises 13 residues. Germline V gene data show CDR1 as PRHDT and CDR2 as FYEKMQ (reference sequence). Trimming left V 2 bases short and J 3 bases short, with 8 bases between. CDR3 sequence: CASSLSASYEQYF. CDR3 coding DNA: TGTGCCAGCAGCTTATCTGCCAGCTACGAGCAGTACTTC.

A single count supports this clone. This chain joins TRBV4-3 and TRBJ2-1; 9 bases are a match to TRBD2. V trimming: 0 bases; J trimming: 4 bases; junction bases outside the gene matches: 4. The CDR3 consists of 16 residues. The germline CDR1 and CDR2 sequences are LGHNA and YSLEER. In nucleotides, the CDR3 is TGCGCCAGCAGCCAAGATGAGCTAGCGGGATACAATGAGCAGTTCTTC. Its protein product is CASSQDELAGYNEQFF.

The rearrangement joins TRBV5-6 to TRBJ2-5; 10 nucleotides line up with TRBD2. The CDR3 loop spans 16 amino acids. The germline V gene encodes CDR1 SGHDT and CDR2 YYEEEE. The junction had 8 bases not matched to a gene; V was cut back by 4 bases and J by 2 bases. In DNA form, the CDR3 reads TGTGCCAGCAGCCCCAGAGCGGGAGGGATACAAGAGACCCAGTACTTC. Translating gives CASSPRAGGIQETQYF.

The V call is TRBV6-5, the J call TRBJ2-7, with 7 nucleotides matching TRBD1. J gave up 3 bases and V 8 bases, and 10 bases lay outside the gene matches. CDR3 length: 14 residues. CDR1 and CDR2 (germline): MNHEY, SVGAGI. The CDR3 sequence is CASSFGTDFYEQYF. In nucleotides, the CDR3 is TGTGCCAGCTCTTTCGGGACAGATTTCTACGAGCAGTACTTC.

The V gene is TRBV19, the J gene TRBJ2-1, with a tentative D call TRBD2 (5 bases). The CDR3 consists of 17 residues. The germline V gene has CDR1 LNHDA and CDR2 SQIVND (reference sequence). The V gene lost 0 bases and the J gene lost 2 bases, with 14 bases spanning the gap. The CDR3 is CASSIEPLGPTYNEQFF. DNA of the CDR3: TGTGCCAGTAGTATAGAGCCACTAGGACCAACCTACAATGAGCAGTTCTTC.

Comments on this clone: Other DNA sequences in the same sample also yield this CDR3. V usage is TRBV14 and J usage is TRBJ2-5; TRBD2 is a possible D gene (6 bases). Germline CDR1 and CDR2: SGHDN and FVKESK. The CDR3 is made up of 18 amino acids. Trimming removed 1 base at V and 5 bases at J, with 23 bases between. The chain's CDR3 is CASSQGFAGWGVRETQYF. Written as DNA, the CDR3 is TGTGCCAGCAGCCAAGGTTTCGCGGGATGGGGGGTTCGGGAGACCCAGTACTTC. Full variable domain (rest looked up from reference TRBV14 and TRBJ2-5): EAGVTQFPSHSVIEKGQTVTLRCDPISGHDNLYWYRRVMGKEIKFLLHFVKESKQDESGMPNNRFLAERTGGTYSTLKVQPAELEDSGVYFCASSQGFAGWGVRETQYFGPGTRLLVL.

The DNA for the CDR3 is TGTGCCAGCAGCGGAGGGACTAGCGGAAGCCGTACATACAATGAGCAGTTCTTC. This sequence encodes CASSGGTSGSRTYNEQFF. The V and J genes are TRBV25-1 and TRBJ2-1, with 11 bases fitting TRBD2. The germline gives CDR1 MGHDK, CDR2 SYGVNS. The CDR3 contains 18 residues. The junction had 14 bases not matched to a gene; V was cut back by 6 bases and J by 4 bases.

This clone was observed a single time. The chain couples TRBV11-2 to TRBJ2-7; 10 nucleotides align to TRBD1. This CDR3 comprises 16 residues. Losses at the gene ends were 4 bases for V and 5 bases for J; bases not matched to a gene: 11. The germline V gene encodes CDR1 SGHAT and CDR2 FQNNGV. CDR3 DNA: TGTGCCAGCAGCTCCCCCGGGGGACAGGGGAACCACGAGCAGTACTTC. Its translation: CASSSPGGQGNHEQYF.

The genes are TRBV5-1 and TRBJ2-3; D not resolved. Per the germline V gene, CDR1 is SGHRS and CDR2 is YFSETQ. The CDR3 is 14 residues long. V was shortened by 0 bases and J by 4 bases, with 9 bases between the two germline ends. The CDR3 here is CASSLESRADTQYF. In nucleotides, the CDR3 is TGCGCCAGCAGCTTGGAATCCCGGGCAGATACGCAGTATTTT. The full variable domain, completed using reference TRBV5-1 and TRBJ2-3, is KAGVTQTPRYLIKTRGQQVTLSCSPISGHRSVSWYQQTPGQGLQFLFEYFSETQRNKGNFPGRFSGRQFSNSRSEMNVSTLELGDSALYLCASSLESRADTQYFGPGTRLTVL.

The CDR3 is CASSSGGIGTGEKLFF. The DNA for the CDR3 is TGTGCCAGCAGTTCAGGAGGGATCGGGACAGGGGAGAAACTGTTTTTT. This sequence joins TRBV7-9 and TRBJ1-4; 10 bases are shared with TRBD1. Germline lookup yields CDR1 SEHNR and CDR2 FQNEAQ (reference sequence). The CDR3 runs to 16 residues. The trim removed 6 bases at V and 11 bases at J, leaving 15 bases unmatched.

This chain links TRBV5-4 with TRBJ2-7, with TRBD2 identical over 13 bases. Germline V gives CDR1 SGHNT, CDR2 YYREEE (reference sequence). This CDR3 is built from 15 residues. J gave up 0 bases and V 4 bases, and 1 base lay outside the gene matches. The CDR3 protein is CASSRTSGSSYEQYF. The CDR3, as DNA: TGTGCCAGCAGCCGGACTAGCGGGAGCTCCTACGAGCAGTACTTC.

CDR3 nucleotides: TGTGCCAGCAGTCCCTGGACAGGCCTTAATGAAAAACTGTTTTTT. Translated: CASSPWTGLNEKLFF. The chain employs TRBV27 and TRBJ1-4; TRBD1 matches 7 bases. The junction had 7 bases not matched to a gene; V was cut back by 5 bases and J by 4 bases. From germline, CDR1 is MNHEY and CDR2 SMNVEV (reference sequence). This CDR3 has 15 amino acids.

The chain has TRBV7-2 and TRBJ2-7, with 12 bases that match TRBD2. This CDR3 comprises 16 residues. The germline CDR1 and CDR2 sequences are SGHTA and FQGNSA. J was trimmed by 4 bases and V by 5 bases; bases with no gene match: 9. CDR3 coding DNA: TGTGCCAGCAGCCCCCTCCTAGCGGGAGGGGGGTACGAGCAGTACTTC. Translated: CASSPLLAGGGYEQYF.

This chain joins TRBV11-2 and TRBJ2-7; D is ambiguous. The V gene's germline CDR1 is SGHAT and CDR2 FQNNGV. The CDR3 is 13 amino acids. Trimming took off 1 base at V and 2 bases at J, with 6 bases between the two ends. In DNA, the CDR3 is TGTGCCAGCAGCTTAGTGGGCCCCTACGAGCAGTACTTC. This codes for CASSLVGPYEQYF.

As to this clone: Germline is not matched at one junction end, which may reflect a read error. The chain joins TRBV7-9 to TRBJ1-5; no firm D call. The CDR3 is 12 amino acids. Germline values: CDR1 SEHNR, CDR2 FQNEAQ (reference sequence). The CDR3 region is CSSSSSDKPQHF. The CDR3 region has the DNA TGTTCCAGCAGCTCCTCCGACAAGCCCCAGCATTTT.

The gene calls are TRBV18 and TRBJ2-7; a weak D match, TRBD1 (7 bases). Germline lookup yields CDR1 KGHSH and CDR2 LQKENI. CDR3 length: 15 residues. Deletions cut 2 bases from V and 5 bases from J, with 16 bases between. CDR3 residues: CASSPGGTAAHEQYF. The CDR3 DNA follows: TGTGCCAGCTCACCAGGGGGGACAGCGGCCCACGAGCAGTACTTC.

The rearrangement joins TRBV28 to TRBJ1-4; 9 bases line up with TRBD1. Germline lookup yields CDR1 MDHEN and CDR2 SYDVKM. V shed 6 bases, J shed 8 bases, and the junction held 7 bases outside the gene matches. The CDR3 is 14 amino acids. The CDR3 region is CASRSGTGKEKLFF. Written as DNA, the CDR3 is TGTGCCAGCAGATCCGGGACAGGGAAGGAAAAACTGTTTTTT.

The gene calls are TRBV19 and TRBJ2-1, with 7 bases lining up with TRBD2. CDR3 length equals 15 residues. J was trimmed by 7 bases and V by 2 bases; bases with no gene match: 8. Germline-derived CDR1 and CDR2 are LNHDA and SQIVND (reference sequence). The CDR3 loop reads CASSILAGVGNEQFF. The CDR3 DNA follows: TGTGCCAGTAGTATACTCGCGGGAGTAGGAAATGAGCAGTTCTTC.

The rearrangement joins TRBV4-2 to TRBJ2-7; TRBD1 might be the D (6 bases). Germline CDR1 and CDR2: LGHNA and YNFKEQ. The CDR3 has 16 residues. V was shortened by 2 bases and J by 3 bases, with 17 bases between the two germline ends. CDR3 coding DNA: TGTGCCAGCAGCCAATTTACGGGGACACTCATCTACGAGCAGTACTTC. It codes for CASSQFTGTLIYEQYF.

This clone was seen a single time. The gene calls are TRBV7-2 and TRBJ2-5; TRBD1 matches at 11 bases. There are 15 residues in the CDR3. The ends lost 5 bases at V and 4 bases at J; junction bases unmatched: 6. Germline-derived CDR1 and CDR2 are SGHTA and FQGNSA. CDR3 sequence: CASSIGQGASETQYF. The CDR3 DNA sequence: TGTGCCAGCAGCATCGGACAGGGGGCCTCAGAGACCCAGTACTTC.

V and J are TRBV5-1 and TRBJ2-2; TRBD2 matches at 8 bases. CDR1 and CDR2 from the germline V gene are SGHRS and YFSETQ. The V segment lost 4 bases and the J segment 6 bases; nucleotides outside the gene matches: 5. The CDR3 is made up of 14 amino acids. CDR3 nucleotide sequence: TGCGCCAGCAGCGAAGCGGGAGTGGCCGGGGAGCTGTTTTTT. Residues: CASSEAGVAGELFF.

The chain employs TRBV7-3 and TRBJ2-7; a possible D gene is TRBD1 (5 bases). Trimming took off 4 bases at V and 6 bases at J, with 10 bases between the two ends. The CDR3 spans 12 residues. In germline, CDR1 is SGHTA, CDR2 FQGTGA. CDR3 protein: CASSSRGGEQYF. In DNA, the CDR3 is TGTGCCAGCAGCTCAAGGGGCGGCGAGCAGTACTTC.

This clone was counted a single time. The chain couples TRBV7-9 to TRBJ1-2, with D perhaps matching TRBD1 (6 bases). CDR1 and CDR2 from the germline V gene are SEHNR and FQNEAQ (reference sequence). This CDR3 comprises 14 residues. Trimming cost V 4 bases and J 4 bases, with 13 bases left between them. CDR3: CASSYTGSVYGYTF. DNA of the CDR3: TGTGCCAGCAGCTACACAGGGTCTGTCTATGGCTACACCTTC.

The rearrangement uses TRBV5-1 and TRBJ2-3; the match to TRBD2 covers 11 bases. The CDR3 consists of 16 residues. J gave up 6 bases and V 4 bases, and 10 bases lay outside the gene matches. Germline V CDR1 and CDR2: SGHRS, YFSETQ. CDR3 residues: CASSRGTSGEADTQYF. The CDR3 DNA reads as TGCGCCAGCAGCAGAGGGACTAGCGGAGAGGCCGATACGCAGTATTTT. The full variable domain, its missing parts supplied by reference TRBV5-1 and TRBJ2-3, is KAGVTQTPRYLIKTRGQQVTLSCSPISGHRSVSWYQQTPGQGLQFLFEYFSETQRNKGNFPGRFSGRQFSNSRSEMNVSTLELGDSALYLCASSRGTSGEADTQYFGPGTRLTVL.